This passage covers 24 T cell receptor beta chains from one sample sequenced in a study of Graves' ophthalmopathy and Graves' hyperthyroidism. RNA transcripts provided the template for amplifying TCR beta CDR3 regions. An opening RT-PCR round employed HTBI primers and preceded a second-round multiplex PCR. TCRdb passed the multiplex PCR reads through MiXCR, listing each CDR3 protein once. The sample consists of roughly 160,000 distinct CDR3 sequences, under 45% of them appearing once. Sequenced sample: peripheral blood. All receptors derive from a man younger than 40 with Graves' ophthalmopathy.

At least ten counts were recorded for this clonotype. The gene calls are TRBV6-2 or TRBV6-3 and TRBJ1-1; TRBD1 matches at 7 bases. V trimming: 6 bases; J trimming: 10 bases; junction bases outside the gene matches: 8. The CDR3 spans 12 residues. CDR1 is MNHEY, CDR2 SVGEGT, per germline. The CDR3 is CASSRPTGRAFF. The CDR3 nucleotides are TGTGCCAGCAGCCGGCCGACAGGGAGAGCTTTCTTT.

The J gene is TRBJ1-1, the V gene TRBV6-1; D call uncertain. From germline, CDR1 is MNHNS and CDR2 SASEGT. The V and J ends lost 2 bases and 0 bases respectively, with 4 bases between them. This CDR3 comprises 13 residues. CDR3 protein: CASSEQLNTEAFF. DNA for the CDR3: TGTGCCAGCAGTGAACAATTGAACACTGAAGCTTTCTTT.

At least ten counts were recorded for this clonotype. V usage is TRBV2 and J usage is TRBJ1-1; D is unresolved. This CDR3 spans 13 amino acids. CDR1 is SNHLY, CDR2 FYNNEI, per germline. Trimming stripped 3 bases from V and 7 bases from J, with 12 bases between. As DNA, the CDR3 is TGTGCCAGCAGTGAGAGGAGGTTGGGTGAAGCTTTCTTT. Translation gives CASSERRLGEAFF.

Many counts were recorded for this clonotype. This sequence joins TRBV28 and TRBJ1-1; no clear D gene. Between the trimmed V and J ends, which lost 8 bases and 11 bases, there was a span of 18 bases. This CDR3 has 12 residues. In germline, CDR1 is MDHEN, CDR2 SYDVKM. CDR3 sequence: CASGTPGIPAFF. The CDR3 nucleotides are TGTGCCAGCGGTACTCCGGGGATTCCGGCTTTCTTT.

The chain couples TRBV19 to TRBJ1-1; perhaps TRBD1 as D (6 bases). The CDR3 is made up of 14 amino acids. Trimming took off 7 bases at V and 3 bases at J, with 15 bases between the two ends. Germline CDR1 reads LNHDA; CDR2 reads SQIVND (reference sequence). The CDR3 loop reads CASTTTGSDTEAFF. CDR3 sequence (DNA): TGTGCCAGTACCACAACAGGGTCGGACACTGAAGCTTTCTTT.

V and J are TRBV30 and TRBJ1-1, with D perhaps TRBD1 (5 bases). V lost 3 bases and J lost 1, with 9 bases in between. The CDR3 length is 13 residues. CDR1 is GTSNPN and CDR2 is SVGIG in the germline V gene (reference sequence). The chain's CDR3 is CAWRFQGNTEAFF. As DNA, the CDR3 is TGTGCCTGGAGATTTCAGGGGAACACTGAAGCTTTCTTT.

The sample holds many counts of this clonotype. This rearrangement joins TRBV6-1 to TRBJ1-1, with D unresolved. Trimming pared 7 bases from V and 0 bases from J, leaving 18 bases between. This CDR3 region has 16 residues. Per the germline V gene, CDR1 is MNHNS and CDR2 is SASEGT. The chain's CDR3 is CASIKQKAPMNTEAFF. The CDR3 DNA reads TGTGCCAGCATCAAGCAAAAGGCCCCTATGAACACTGAAGCTTTCTTT.

This clonotype was recorded many times. The chain is built from TRBV4-1 and TRBJ1-2; D is unclear. This CDR3 contains 13 residues. The germline V and J ends were trimmed by 0 bases and 4 bases, with 6 bases remaining between them. Germline CDR1 is MGHRA and CDR2 is YSYEKL. CDR3 in DNA: TGCGCCAGCAGCCAAGAGCTCGTCTATGGCTACACCTTC. Translating gives CASSQELVYGYTF.

This clonotype was recorded many times. The V call is TRBV6-2 or TRBV6-3, the J call TRBJ1-1, with D tentatively TRBD1 (5 bases). The germline V gene has CDR1 MNHEY and CDR2 SVGEGT. Trimming cost V 1 base and J 6 bases, with 12 bases left between them. This CDR3 has 14 residues. DNA for the CDR3: TGTGCCAGCAGTTACTGGGGCAGGGTTGCTGAAGCTTTCTTT. It translates to CASSYWGRVAEAFF.

This clonotype was seen ten or more times. The chain carries TRBV27 and TRBJ1-1; 8 bases match TRBD1. V shed 2 bases, J shed 2 bases, and the junction held 1 base outside the gene matches. CDR1 MNHEY and CDR2 SMNVEV come from the germline V gene (reference sequence). The CDR3 consists of 14 residues. CDR3: CASSLDRGNTEAFF. DNA for the CDR3: TGTGCCAGCAGTTTAGACAGGGGAAACACTGAAGCTTTCTTT.

The chain carries TRBV6-2 or TRBV6-3 and TRBJ2-6, with D perhaps TRBD1 (5 bases). This CDR3 region has 14 residues. Germline CDR1 MNHEY, CDR2 SVGEGT. Trimming left V 6 bases short and J 2 bases short, with 8 bases between. The CDR3: CASRTTAGANVLTF. The CDR3, as DNA: TGTGCCAGCAGGACGACAGCTGGGGCCAACGTCCTGACTTTC.

This clonotype was found many times. V and J are TRBV7-9 and TRBJ2-5; no firm D call. Trimming pared 0 bases from V and 6 bases from J, leaving 11 bases between. This CDR3 spans 14 amino acids. Germline V gene sequence: CDR1 SEHNR, CDR2 FQNEAQ (reference sequence). The chain's CDR3 is CASSLALGLQTQYF. The DNA of the CDR3 is TGTGCCAGCAGCTTAGCGTTGGGGTTGCAGACCCAGTACTTC.

This rearrangement joins TRBV6-1 to TRBJ2-7; 7 bases agree with TRBD1. The CDR3 runs 14 residues. J lost 0 bases, V lost 5 bases, and 4 bases had no gene match. Germline CDR1 and CDR2: MNHNS and SASEGT. CDR3 loop: CASSTPGGSYEQYF. In DNA, the CDR3 is TGTGCCAGCAGTACACCAGGGGGCTCCTACGAGCAGTACTTC.

This chain connects TRBV6-2 or TRBV6-3 to TRBJ1-3; D not resolved. Germline-derived CDR1 and CDR2 are MNHEY and SVGEGT. The CDR3 has 18 amino acids. Trimming left V 4 bases short and J 0 bases short, with 19 bases between. This CDR3 reads CASSFSPTRKRSGNTIYF. The CDR3 DNA reads TGTGCCAGCAGTTTCTCCCCCACCCGGAAGCGCTCTGGAAACACCATATATTTT.

The chain joins TRBV12-3 or TRBV12-4 to TRBJ1-1; D gene unclear. V was shortened by 4 bases and J by 4 bases, with 16 bases between the two germline ends. The CDR3 runs 15 residues. This chain's CDR3 is CASSYGYGPGTEAFF. The CDR3 DNA reads TGTGCCAGCAGTTACGGATACGGGCCCGGCACTGAAGCTTTCTTT.

The genes are TRBV20-1 and TRBJ1-6; no definite D call. The ends were cut back, 3 bases at V and 5 bases at J, with 14 bases in the middle. Germline V lookup: CDR1 DFQATT, CDR2 SNEGSKA (reference sequence). The CDR3 is 15 residues long. The CDR3 spells CSASAVKVNNSPLHF. CDR3 coding DNA: TGCAGTGCTAGTGCCGTTAAGGTTAATAATTCACCCCTCCACTTT.

At least ten counts were recorded for this clonotype. The chain employs TRBV7-2 and TRBJ2-5; D might be TRBD1 (5 bases). This CDR3 has 14 amino acids. CDR1 is SGHTA, CDR2 FQGNSA, per germline. Trimming left V 6 bases short and J 1 base short, with 12 bases between. DNA of the CDR3: TGTGCCAGCAGAGAAGGGGCAGCCCAAGAGACCCAGTACTTC. Translated: CASREGAAQETQYF.

This clonotype has at least ten counts. The genes are TRBV20-1 and TRBJ2-5; D tentatively fits TRBD1 or TRBD2 (5 bases each). V gave up 3 bases and J gave up 5 bases, with 25 bases separating them. CDR1 DFQATT and CDR2 SNEGSKA come from the germline V gene (reference sequence). This CDR3 contains 17 residues. The CDR3 sequence: CSARVRGYTRPSETQYF. In DNA form, the CDR3 reads TGCAGTGCTAGGGTCCGGGGCTACACGCGCCCCTCGGAGACCCAGTACTTC.

The CDR3 reads CASSFPLAGRGIYEQYF. The CDR3 nucleotides are TGTGCCAGCAGTTTTCCCTTGGCAGGCAGGGGTATCTACGAGCAGTACTTC. This chain links TRBV28 with TRBJ2-7, with D maybe TRBD1 (6 bases). CDR3 length: 17 residues. Trimming pared 3 bases from V and 3 bases from J, leaving 21 bases between. Germline loops: CDR1 MDHEN, CDR2 SYDVKM.

The chain couples TRBV12-3 or TRBV12-4 to TRBJ2-7; tentatively, D is TRBD1 (5 bases). The CDR3 totals 13 residues. Deletions cut 3 bases from V and 5 bases from J, with 11 bases between. The CDR3 DNA is TGTGCCAGCAGTTTGAGGCAGGGAAACGAGCAGTACTTC. Amino acid sequence: CASSLRQGNEQYF.

Ten or more counts support this clonotype. The chain has TRBV4-1 and TRBJ2-7; TRBD1 matches at 8 bases. V gave up 2 bases and J gave up 3 bases; unmatched junction bases: 6. The CDR3 has 15 amino acids. Germline values: CDR1 MGHRA, CDR2 YSYEKL. DNA for the CDR3: TGCGCCAGCAGCCAAACCGGGACAGGACACTACGAGCAGTACTTC. It specifies CASSQTGTGHYEQYF.

The chain combines TRBV6-1 with TRBJ1-5; D is ambiguous. Germline V gene data show CDR1 as MNHNS and CDR2 as SASEGT. The CDR3 is made up of 13 amino acids. Trimming left V 7 bases short and J 1 base short, with 8 bases between. Here the CDR3 DNA reads TGTGCCAGCACCGTAGTCAGCAATCAGCCCCAGCATTTT. Protein: CASTVVSNQPQHF.

The genes are TRBV20-1 and TRBJ1-1; no clear D. V lost 3 bases and J 5 bases, leaving 13 bases between the germline ends. CDR3 length: 13 amino acids. Germline lookup yields CDR1 DFQATT and CDR2 SNEGSKA (reference sequence). The CDR3 DNA follows: TGCAGTGCTAGTCGTCGCCCTGGAACTGAAGCTTTCTTT. Its protein is CSASRRPGTEAFF.

V and J are TRBV6-1 and TRBJ2-7; TRBD2 matches 10 bases. The CDR3 consists of 16 residues. In germline, CDR1 is MNHNS, CDR2 SASEGT. The junction had 11 bases not matched to a gene; V was cut back by 7 bases and J by 2 bases. The CDR3 loop is CASNTAAGGPAYEQYF. The CDR3 nucleotides are TGTGCCAGCAATACAGCAGCGGGAGGGCCTGCCTACGAGCAGTACTTC.